This T cell receptor beta chain is from a study of T cell changes during pregnancy in multiple sclerosis. The germline V and J ends were trimmed by 2 bases and 0 bases, with 9 bases remaining between them. This CDR3 contains 15 residues. Germline V gene data show CDR1 as SGHAT and CDR2 as FQNNGV. Profiled with immunoSEQ multiplex PCR; TCRdb holds only in-frame clones, not every one. The table lists about 40,000 clones, 75% to 95% of them singletons. The chain recombines TRBV11-2 with TRBJ2-3, with a weak D call TRBD1 (5 bases). Here the sequenced sample was CD4+ T cells from peripheral blood mononuclear cells, taken in the third trimester of pregnancy. The receptor comes from a female donor with multiple sclerosis, enrolled in a pregnancy study. The CDR3 DNA reads TGTGCCAGCAGCTTATCCGACAGTAGCACAGATACGCAGTATTTT. It translates to CASSLSDSSTDTQYF.